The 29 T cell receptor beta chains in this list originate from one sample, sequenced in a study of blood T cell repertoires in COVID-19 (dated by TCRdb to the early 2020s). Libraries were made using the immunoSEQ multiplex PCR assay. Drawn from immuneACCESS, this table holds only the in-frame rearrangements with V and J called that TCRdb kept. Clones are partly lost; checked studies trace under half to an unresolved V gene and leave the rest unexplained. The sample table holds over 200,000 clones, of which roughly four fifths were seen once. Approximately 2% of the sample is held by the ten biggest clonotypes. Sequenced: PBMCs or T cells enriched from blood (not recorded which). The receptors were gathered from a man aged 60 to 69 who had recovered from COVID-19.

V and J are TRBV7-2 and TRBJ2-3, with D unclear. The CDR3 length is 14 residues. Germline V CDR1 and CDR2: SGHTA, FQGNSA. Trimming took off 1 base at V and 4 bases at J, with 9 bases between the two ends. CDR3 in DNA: TGTGCCAGCAGCTTAGGGCACCCCGCAGATACGCAGTATTTT. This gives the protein CASSLGHPADTQYF. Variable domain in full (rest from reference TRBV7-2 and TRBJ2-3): GAGVSQSPSNKVTEKGKDVELRCDPISGHTALYWYRQSLGQGLEFLIYFQGNSAPDKSGLPSDRFSAERTGGSVSTLTIQRTQQEDSAVYLCASSLGHPADTQYFGPGTRLTVL.

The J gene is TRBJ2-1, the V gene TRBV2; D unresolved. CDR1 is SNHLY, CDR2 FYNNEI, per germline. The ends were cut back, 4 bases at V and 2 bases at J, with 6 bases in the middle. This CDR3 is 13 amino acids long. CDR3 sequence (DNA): TGTGCCAGCAGTGTTGGCACCTACAATGAGCAGTTCTTC. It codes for CASSVGTYNEQFF.

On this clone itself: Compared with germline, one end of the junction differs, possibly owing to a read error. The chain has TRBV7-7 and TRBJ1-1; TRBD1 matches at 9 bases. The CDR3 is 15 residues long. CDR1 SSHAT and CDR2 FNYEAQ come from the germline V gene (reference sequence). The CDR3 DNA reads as TGTGCTAGCAGCCCCGTACAGGGGGCTCGGACTGAAGCTTTCTTT. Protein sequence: CASSPVQGARTEAFF.

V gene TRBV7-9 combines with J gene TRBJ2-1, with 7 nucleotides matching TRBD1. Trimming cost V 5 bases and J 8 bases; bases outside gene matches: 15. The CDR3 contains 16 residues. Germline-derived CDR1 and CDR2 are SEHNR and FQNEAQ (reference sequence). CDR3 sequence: CASSVASNRGADEQFF. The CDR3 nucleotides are TGTGCCAGCAGCGTCGCGTCTAACAGGGGCGCCGATGAGCAGTTCTTC.

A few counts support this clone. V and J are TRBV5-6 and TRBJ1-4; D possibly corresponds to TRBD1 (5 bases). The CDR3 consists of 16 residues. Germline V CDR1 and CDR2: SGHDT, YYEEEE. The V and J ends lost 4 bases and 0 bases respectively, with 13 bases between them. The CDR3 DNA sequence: TGTGCCAGCAGCCCGGAATACAGGACAACTAATGAAAAACTGTTTTTT. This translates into CASSPEYRTTNEKLFF.

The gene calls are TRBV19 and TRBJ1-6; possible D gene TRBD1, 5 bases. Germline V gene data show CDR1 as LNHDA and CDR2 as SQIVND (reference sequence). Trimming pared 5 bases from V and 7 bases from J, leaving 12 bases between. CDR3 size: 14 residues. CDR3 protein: CASSLPTENSPLHF. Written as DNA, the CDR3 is TGTGCCAGTAGTCTACCGACAGAAAATTCACCCCTCCACTTT.

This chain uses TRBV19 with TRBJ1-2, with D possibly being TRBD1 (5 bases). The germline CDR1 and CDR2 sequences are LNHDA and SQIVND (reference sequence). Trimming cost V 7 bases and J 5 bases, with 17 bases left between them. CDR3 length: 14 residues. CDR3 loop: CASTFGQGSYGYTF. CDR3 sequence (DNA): TGTGCCAGTACCTTTGGGCAGGGATCATATGGCTACACCTTC.

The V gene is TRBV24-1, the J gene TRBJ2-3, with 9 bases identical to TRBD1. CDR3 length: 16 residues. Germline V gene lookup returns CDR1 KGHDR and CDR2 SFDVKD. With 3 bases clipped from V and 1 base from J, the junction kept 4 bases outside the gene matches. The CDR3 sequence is CATSDRRTGGTDTQYF. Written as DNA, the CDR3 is TGTGCCACCAGTGATAGGCGGACAGGGGGCACAGATACGCAGTATTTT.

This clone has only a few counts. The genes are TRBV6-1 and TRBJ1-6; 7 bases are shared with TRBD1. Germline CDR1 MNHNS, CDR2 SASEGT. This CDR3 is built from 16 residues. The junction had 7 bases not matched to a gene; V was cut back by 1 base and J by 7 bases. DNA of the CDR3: TGTGCCAGCAGTGAAGGGATACAGGGGCCCAATTCACCCCTCCACTTT. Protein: CASSEGIQGPNSPLHF.

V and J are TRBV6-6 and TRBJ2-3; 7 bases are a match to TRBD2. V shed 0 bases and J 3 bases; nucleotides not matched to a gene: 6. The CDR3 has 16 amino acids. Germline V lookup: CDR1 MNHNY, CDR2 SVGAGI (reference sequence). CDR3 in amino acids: CASSYSFPSGTDTQYF. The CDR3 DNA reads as TGTGCCAGCAGTTACTCGTTCCCTAGCGGAACAGATACGCAGTATTTT.

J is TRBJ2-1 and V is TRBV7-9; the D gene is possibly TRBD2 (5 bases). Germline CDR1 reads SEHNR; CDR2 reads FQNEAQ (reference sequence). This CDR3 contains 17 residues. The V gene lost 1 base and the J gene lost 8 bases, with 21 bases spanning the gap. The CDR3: CASSLGLAIDYIYEQFF. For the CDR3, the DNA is TGTGCCAGCAGCTTAGGCCTAGCTATAGACTACATCTATGAGCAGTTCTTC.

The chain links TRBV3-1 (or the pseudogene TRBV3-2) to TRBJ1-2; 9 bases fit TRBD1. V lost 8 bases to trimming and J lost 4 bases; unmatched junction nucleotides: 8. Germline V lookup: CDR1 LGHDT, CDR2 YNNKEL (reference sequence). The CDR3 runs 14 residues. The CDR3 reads CASEDRGGVYGYTF. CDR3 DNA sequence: TGTGCCAGCGAGGACAGGGGCGGAGTCTATGGCTACACCTTC.

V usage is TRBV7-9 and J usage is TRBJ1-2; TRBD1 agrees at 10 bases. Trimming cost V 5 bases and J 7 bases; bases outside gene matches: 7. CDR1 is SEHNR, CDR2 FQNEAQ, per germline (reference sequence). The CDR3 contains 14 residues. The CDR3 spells CASSPERDRGGYTF. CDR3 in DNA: TGTGCCAGCAGCCCAGAGCGGGACAGGGGTGGCTACACCTTC.

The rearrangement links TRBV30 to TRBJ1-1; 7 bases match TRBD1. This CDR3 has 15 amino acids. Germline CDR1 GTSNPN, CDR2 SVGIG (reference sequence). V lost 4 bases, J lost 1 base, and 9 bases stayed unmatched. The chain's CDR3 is CAWNPMPGGNTEAFF. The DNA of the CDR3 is TGTGCCTGGAACCCAATGCCAGGGGGGAACACTGAAGCTTTCTTT.

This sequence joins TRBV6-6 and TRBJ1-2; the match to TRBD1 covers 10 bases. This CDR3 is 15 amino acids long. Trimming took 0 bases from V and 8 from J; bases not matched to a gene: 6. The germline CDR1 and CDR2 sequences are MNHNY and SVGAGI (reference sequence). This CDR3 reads CASSYSHGTGDGYTF. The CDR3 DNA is TGTGCCAGCAGTTACTCTCACGGGACAGGGGACGGCTACACCTTC.

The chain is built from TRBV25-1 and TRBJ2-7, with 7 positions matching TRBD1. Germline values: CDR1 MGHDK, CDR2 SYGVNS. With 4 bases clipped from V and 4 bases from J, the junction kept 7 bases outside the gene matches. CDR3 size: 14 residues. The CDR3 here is CASSATGYVYEQYF. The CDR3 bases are TGTGCCAGCAGTGCGACAGGGTACGTTTACGAGCAGTACTTC.

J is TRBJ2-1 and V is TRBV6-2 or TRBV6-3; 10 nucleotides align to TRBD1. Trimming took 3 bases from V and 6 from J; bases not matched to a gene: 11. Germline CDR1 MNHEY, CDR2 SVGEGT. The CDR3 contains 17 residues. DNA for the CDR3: TGTGCCAGCAGTTATTGGGAGACAGGGGGCGCAGCCAATGAGCAGTTCTTC. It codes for CASSYWETGGAANEQFF.

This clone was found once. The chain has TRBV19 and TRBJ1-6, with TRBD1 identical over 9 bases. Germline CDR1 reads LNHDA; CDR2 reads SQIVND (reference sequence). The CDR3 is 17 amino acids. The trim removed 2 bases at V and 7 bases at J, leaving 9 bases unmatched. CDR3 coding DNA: TGTGCCAGTAGTATAAGGGGACAGGGCATGGCAAATTCACCCCTCCACTTT. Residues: CASSIRGQGMANSPLHF.

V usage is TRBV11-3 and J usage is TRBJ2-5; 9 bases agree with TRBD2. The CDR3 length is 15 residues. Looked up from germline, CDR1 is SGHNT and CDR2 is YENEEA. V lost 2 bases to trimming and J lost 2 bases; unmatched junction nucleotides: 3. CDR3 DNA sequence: TGTGCCAGCAGCTTACTCCTAGCGGGACAAGAGACCCAGTACTTC. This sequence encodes CASSLLLAGQETQYF.

The CDR3 is CASKIQGQSNQPQHF. The CDR3 DNA is TGTGCCAGTAAAATACAGGGACAAAGCAATCAGCCCCAGCATTTT. The chain has TRBV19 and TRBJ1-5; D might be TRBD1 (6 bases). Between the trimmed V and J ends, which lost 7 bases and 1 base, there was a span of 14 bases. Germline V lookup: CDR1 LNHDA, CDR2 SQIVND (reference sequence). The CDR3 has 15 amino acids.

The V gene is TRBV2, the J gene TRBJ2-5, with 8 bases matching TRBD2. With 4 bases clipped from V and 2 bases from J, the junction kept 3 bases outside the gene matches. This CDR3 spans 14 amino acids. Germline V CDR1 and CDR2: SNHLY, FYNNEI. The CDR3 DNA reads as TGTGCCAGCAGTGCCCGGGGGGGGCAAGAGACCCAGTACTTC. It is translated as CASSARGGQETQYF. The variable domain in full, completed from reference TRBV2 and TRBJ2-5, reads EPEVTQTPSHQVTQMGQEVILRCVPISNHLYFYWYRQILGQKVEFLVSFYNNEISEKSEIFDDQFSVERPDGSNFTLKIRSTKLEDSAMYFCASSARGGQETQYFGPGTRLLVL.

The CDR3 loop is CASSLSRWASYEQYF. CDR3 DNA sequence: TGTGCCAGCAGCTTATCAAGGTGGGCAAGCTACGAGCAGTACTTC. The V gene is TRBV7-8, the J gene TRBJ2-7; no definite D call. With 2 bases removed from V and 3 bases from J, the gap between germline ends came to 14 bases. CDR1 and CDR2 from the germline V gene are SGHVS and FQNEAQ. The CDR3 has 15 amino acids. Together with reference TRBV7-8 and TRBJ2-7, the CDR3 gives the full variable domain: GAGVSQSPRYKVAKRGQDVALRCDPISGHVSLFWYQQALGQGPEFLTYFQNEAQLDKSGLPSDRFFAERPEGSVSTLKIQRTQQEDSAVYLCASSLSRWASYEQYFGPGTRLTVT.

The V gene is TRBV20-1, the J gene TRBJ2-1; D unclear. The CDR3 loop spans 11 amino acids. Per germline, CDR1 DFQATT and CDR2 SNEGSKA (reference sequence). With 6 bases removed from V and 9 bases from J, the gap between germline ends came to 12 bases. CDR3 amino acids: CSARGSVEQFF. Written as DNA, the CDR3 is TGCAGTGCGCGCGGAAGTGTTGAGCAGTTCTTC.

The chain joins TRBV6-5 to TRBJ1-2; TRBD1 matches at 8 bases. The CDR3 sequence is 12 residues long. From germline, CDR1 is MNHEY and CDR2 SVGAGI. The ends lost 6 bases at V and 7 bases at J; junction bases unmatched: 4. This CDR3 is CASSQGAGGYTF. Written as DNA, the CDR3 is TGTGCCAGCAGCCAGGGGGCTGGTGGCTACACCTTC.

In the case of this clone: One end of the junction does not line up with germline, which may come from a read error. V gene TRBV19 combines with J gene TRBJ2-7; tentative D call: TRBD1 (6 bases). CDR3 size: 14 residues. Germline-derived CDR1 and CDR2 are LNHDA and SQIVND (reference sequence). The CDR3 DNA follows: TGTGCCACTAGTAAGGGGGAACAGGGCTACGAGCAGTACTTC. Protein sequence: CATSKGEQGYEQYF. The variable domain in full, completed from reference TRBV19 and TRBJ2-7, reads DGGITQSPKYLFRKEGQNVTLSCEQNLNHDAMYWYRQDPGQGLRLIYYSQIVNDFQKGDIAEGYSVSREKKESFPLTVTSAQKNPTAFYLCATSKGEQGYEQYFGPGTRLTVT.

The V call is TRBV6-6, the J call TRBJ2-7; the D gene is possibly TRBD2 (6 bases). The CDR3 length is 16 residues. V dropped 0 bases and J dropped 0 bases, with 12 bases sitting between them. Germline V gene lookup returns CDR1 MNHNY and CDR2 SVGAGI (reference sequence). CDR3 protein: CASSYSTDGSSYEQYF. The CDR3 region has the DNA TGTGCCAGCAGTTACTCGACGGACGGGAGCTCCTACGAGCAGTACTTC.

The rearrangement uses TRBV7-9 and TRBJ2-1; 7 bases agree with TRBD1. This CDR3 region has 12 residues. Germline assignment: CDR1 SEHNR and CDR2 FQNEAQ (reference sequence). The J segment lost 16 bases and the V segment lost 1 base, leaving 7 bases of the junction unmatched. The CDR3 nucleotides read TGTGCCAGCAGCTTAGGACAGGGTGGTGACTTCTTC. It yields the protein CASSLGQGGDFF.

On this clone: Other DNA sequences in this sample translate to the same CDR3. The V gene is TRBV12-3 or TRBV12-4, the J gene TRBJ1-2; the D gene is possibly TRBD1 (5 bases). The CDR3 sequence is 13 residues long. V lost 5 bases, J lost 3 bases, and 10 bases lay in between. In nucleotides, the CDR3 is TGTGCCAGCAGTCCTCGGGGGGACTATGGCTACACCTTC. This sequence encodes CASSPRGDYGYTF.

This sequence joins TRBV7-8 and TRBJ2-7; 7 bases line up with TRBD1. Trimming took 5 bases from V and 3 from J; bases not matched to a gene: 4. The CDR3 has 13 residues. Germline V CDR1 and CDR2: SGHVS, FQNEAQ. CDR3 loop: CASSKDRSYEQYF. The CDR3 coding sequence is TGTGCCAGCAGCAAGGACAGGAGCTACGAGCAGTACTTC.